The entry below describes one TCR beta chain. No antigen is known for it. TCRdb redid the calling of the 5' RACE reads with MiXCR, one entry per CDR3 protein. This table holds more than 45,000 distinct CDR3 sequences, more than 5.5% found once. The CDR3 contains 16 residues. Germline V lookup: CDR1 MNHEY, CDR2 SVGEGT. V was cut by 2 bases and J by 0 bases, with 11 bases left in between. These data originate in a study of early T cells in non-severe SARS-CoV-2 infection. General observations from the study: Private and CD4 specificities were missed by VDJdb matching, which favored anti-spike CD8 responses.

Sequencing used whole blood, obtained at baseline. The receptor comes from an adult who was a healthcare worker with PCR-confirmed SARS-CoV-2 infection or an uninfected control (not recorded which). The chain has TRBV6-2 or TRBV6-3 and TRBJ1-5; TRBD1 might be the D (5 bases). CDR3 sequence reads: CASSYSGHPSNQPQHF. The CDR3 DNA reads TGTGCCAGCAGTTACAGCGGACACCCTAGCAATCAGCCCCAGCATTTT.